This record covers a single T cell receptor (beta chain). What it recognizes is unknown. The data stem from a study of blood T cells in healthy people across ages. General study findings and limits: Strong correlation was found linking TCR beta diversity to naive T cell percentage. Roughly linear declines in TCR beta diversity per million T cells occurred with age.

Each sample gave at least 7 million isolated PBMCs. Through a sample-barcoded 5' primer and a J-beta primer mix, a second PCR was run for about 6 to 12 cycles. TCRdb reprocessed the 5' RACE reads with MiXCR, giving one entry per CDR3 protein. The table has around 900,000 distinct CDR3 sequences, roughly 51% seen once. This TCR was sampled from a woman aged 55-69 years in good health. The sequenced sample consisted of blood.

The DNA for the CDR3 is TGTGCCAGCAGTTTATGGGCAGGGCAAAACCAGCCCCAGCATTTT. The encoded protein is CASSLWAGQNQPQHF. The chain employs TRBV27 and TRBJ1-5, with D perhaps TRBD1 (5 bases). The germline V gene has CDR1 MNHEY and CDR2 SMNVEV (reference sequence). V lost 1 base to trimming and J lost 7 bases, with 14 bases between them. CDR3 length: 15 amino acids.